This TCR beta chain came from a study of T cells in Graves' hyperthyroidism and ophthalmopathy. The CDR3 regions of TCR beta were amplified from RNA transcripts. The study used the HTBI primer set for a first-round RT-PCR of the TCR CDR3. In TCRdb, the multiplex PCR reads were re-called with MiXCR into one record per CDR3 protein. The sample includes a few hundred thousand distinct CDR3 sequences, approximately 15% of them seen just once. This clonotype came up many times. The CDR3 sequence is 14 residues long. J gave up 6 bases and V 5 bases, and 3 bases lay outside the gene matches. Looked up from germline, CDR1 is MNHNS and CDR2 is SASEGT.

The origin of this receptor is a woman aged 25 to 45 with Graves' ophthalmopathy. The chain joins TRBV6-1 to TRBJ1-4; 10 bases are shared with TRBD1. What was sequenced was blood. CDR3 sequence (DNA): TGTGCCAGCAGTCGACAGGGGGCGGATGAAAAACTGTTTTTT. Translation: CASSRQGADEKLFF.